This TCR beta chain originates from a study of CD4 T cells in relation to SARS-CoV-2 and coronaviruses (TCRdb year 2021). Turning to the overall study: Patient-derived lymphoblastoid cell lines were used to map the HLA restriction of shared crossreactive spike epitopes. The Adaptive Biotechnologies TCR-sequencing kit was used for samples from three pre-COVID donors and for the naive versus memory experiments, whereas the other data were Illumina-based. At the level of individual TCR clonotypes, the study measured memory CD4+ T cell crossreactivity between SARS-CoV-2 spike protein and common cold coronavirus spike proteins. A different, Illumina-based TCR-beta assay was used to sequence expansion assays from other donors in the study. Points the paper makes about the study in general: Because no donor provided both pre-pandemic and post-infection samples, tracing the source of pre-existing responses was limited. Small numbers of patients and of tested TCRs were a limitation of the study. Around 65% of donors had memory CD4+ clonotypes that crossrecognized SARS-CoV-2 and at least one common cold coronavirus spike. Crossreactivity analysis centred on spike protein, so crossreactivity against other viral proteins was not assessed. Sequencing of naive versus memory cells indicated that the assay detects memory recall responses, not primary responses primed during culture. Significantly weaker SARS-CoV-2-driven expansion was shown by crossreactive clones than by monoreactive clones, consistent with antigenic imprinting.

Deep-resolution immunoSEQ TCR-beta sequencing was performed on DNA from uncultured naive and memory CD4+ T cells. Per the authors' processing: Preprocessing removed nonproductive sequences and CDR3s not starting with C, not ending with F or W, or shorter than 7 amino acids. Cultured and uncultured naive and memory CD4+ repertoires were searched for previously identified spike- and CEF-reactive CDR3s. CDR3 homology was quantified as pairwise Levenshtein distance, calculated with the stringdist R package after three terminal residues were trimmed from each end. As stored in TCRdb, this immuneACCESS dataset retains in-frame rearrangements with V and J assigned. A fraction of the clones does not appear; measured against another copy, unresolved V genes explain less than half of the discrepancy, and the remainder lacks a known reason. V, J and clone size reflect that table, while D and trimming were determined from the DNA. This sample is represented by roughly 60,000 clones; approximately 94% of them were singletons. The ten biggest clones cover 0.14% of the sample.

To note about this clone: Its target antigen remains unknown. Base qualities are missing; no much larger clone stands one base away.

CD4+ T cells from unexposed donors were collected before the COVID-19 pandemic (2011-2018). Naive and memory CD4+ T cells were separated from cryopreserved PBMCs by first enriching for CD4 and then performing EasySep naive CD4+ T cell enrichment. The leukapheresis product used for the unexposed donors was purchased from a commercial source. PBMCs were isolated from leukapheresis product or whole blood by Ficoll-Paque PLUS gradient centrifugation. PBMCs were either used fresh in the expansion assay or cryopreserved at -140 degrees C. The QIAamp Micro DNA Kit was used to extract genomic DNA from the CD4+ T cells. V loses 3 bases of germline sequence and J loses 6 bases, and the interval between the two ends is 18 bases. CDR1 and CDR2 are drawn from the germline V gene (reference sequence): LNHDA, SQIVND. Reading from cysteine to phenylalanine, the CDR3 counts 15 amino acids. Only the CDR3 region is kept as DNA, spanning 45 bases read in frame from base 1.

The origin of this receptor is a human donor in good health. Recombination connected TRBV19 to TRBJ2-7; the D region possibly corresponds to TRBD1 (8 bases align). Sequences were obtained from naive CD4+ T cells from PBMCs. The intended sense of this specimen's cell subset or site label: naive CD4+ T cells isolated by negative enrichment. DNA sequence: TGTGCCAGTAGTATTCCCGGACAGGGAGGGTTCGAGCAGTACTTC. It encodes CASSIPGQGGFEQYF.